These 18 T cell receptor beta chains share one sample of origin, sequenced in a study of blood T cell repertoires in COVID-19 (TCRdb year 2020). Library preparation used the immunoSEQ multiplex PCR assay. TCRdb took this table from immuneACCESS and kept in-frame rearrangements with V and J called. Such tables lack part of the clones; where checked against another copy, unresolved V genes explain under half of the gap, and the rest is unexplained. This sample gives approximately 120,000 clones in total; around 81% of them show up just once. The biggest ten clones account for 11% of the sample. Sample: peripheral blood. The receptors come from a human donor in a cohort sampled during active COVID-19.

This chain joins TRBV3-1 (or the pseudogene TRBV3-2) and TRBJ1-3; D unclear. Germline V gives CDR1 LGHDT, CDR2 YNNKEL (reference sequence). The V and J ends lost 2 bases and 9 bases respectively, with 11 bases between them. The CDR3 has 13 amino acids. The CDR3 region has the DNA TGTGCCAGCAGCCAATCACCTAGAGGCACCATATATTTT. This codes for CASSQSPRGTIYF.

V and J are TRBV7-6 and TRBJ2-5, with D possibly being TRBD2 (6 bases). In germline, CDR1 is SGHVS, CDR2 FNYEAQ. The CDR3 sequence is 14 residues long. Trimming stripped 4 bases from V and 7 bases from J, with 16 bases between. CDR3 amino acids: CASSWRGSEGTQYF. The CDR3 nucleotides read TGTGCCAGCAGCTGGCGGGGAAGCGAAGGGACCCAGTACTTC.

The chain joins TRBV5-1 to TRBJ1-5, with D tentatively TRBD1 (5 bases). The length of the CDR3 is 16 residues. V was pared by 0 bases and J by 0 bases, with 10 bases between. Germline-derived CDR1 and CDR2 are SGHRS and YFSETQ. CDR3 in DNA: TGCGCCAGCAGCTTGGGGGGCCCAGATAGCAATCAGCCCCAGCATTTT. Its translation is CASSLGGPDSNQPQHF.

The V call is TRBV21-1, the J call TRBJ1-1; no DNA check was done on the table's D call, TRBD1. TRBV21-1 is termed a pseudogene. CDR3 length equals 20 residues. The CDR3 nucleotides are TGTGCCAGCAGCAGATTATCCGGACTACCGGAGGGACAGCTGAACACTGAAGCTTTCTTT. It translates to CASSRLSGLPEGQLNTEAFF.

The table lists this clone with a few counts. This rearrangement joins TRBV6-5 to TRBJ1-5; possible D gene TRBD1, 5 bases. V was pared by 5 bases and J by 3 bases, with 11 bases between. Per the germline V gene, CDR1 is MNHEY and CDR2 is SVGAGI. CDR3 length: 14 amino acids. CDR3 bases: TGTGCCAGCAGTCCAGGGCTCCCCAATCAGCCCCAGCATTTT. It encodes CASSPGLPNQPQHF.

The gene calls are TRBV5-1 and TRBJ2-7; TRBD2 matches at 7 bases. V shed 4 bases, J shed 4 bases, and the junction held 11 bases outside the gene matches. The V gene's germline CDR1 is SGHRS and CDR2 YFSETQ. The CDR3 runs 15 residues. This CDR3 is CASSPGEGMAYEQYF. CDR3 coding DNA: TGCGCCAGCAGCCCCGGGGAGGGGATGGCATACGAGCAGTACTTC.

J is TRBJ1-6 and V is TRBV19; the match to TRBD1 covers 10 bases. V was clipped by 0 bases and J by 14 bases; unmatched bases: 10. The CDR3 sequence is 16 residues long. CDR1 and CDR2 from the germline V gene are LNHDA and SQIVND (reference sequence). The CDR3 protein is CASSIDHGTGASALHF. The CDR3 DNA sequence: TGTGCCAGTAGTATAGATCACGGGACAGGGGCATCGGCCCTCCACTTT.

This clone was found once. This sequence joins TRBV28 and TRBJ1-5; D perhaps matches TRBD1 (5 bases). The CDR3 consists of 14 residues. Germline V gives CDR1 MDHEN, CDR2 SYDVKM. V was cut by 7 bases and J by 4 bases, with 14 bases left in between. The chain's CDR3 is CASKTGGGNQPQHF. Here the CDR3 DNA reads TGTGCCAGCAAGACCGGCGGGGGGAATCAGCCCCAGCATTTT.

The chain links TRBV18 to TRBJ1-5; D not resolved. Per the germline V gene, CDR1 is KGHSH and CDR2 is LQKENI. The CDR3 totals 14 residues. The V and J ends lost 0 bases and 0 bases respectively, with 3 bases between them. As DNA, the CDR3 is TGTGCCAGCTCACCACCTTATAGCAATCAGCCCCAGCATTTT. This gives the protein CASSPPYSNQPQHF.

This rearrangement joins TRBV19 to TRBJ2-7; maybe TRBD2 (7 bases). This CDR3 region has 13 residues. The germline V gene encodes CDR1 LNHDA and CDR2 SQIVND (reference sequence). Between the trimmed V and J ends, which lost 5 bases and 3 bases, there was a span of 11 bases. CDR3 bases: TGTGCCAGTAGTGCGGGGGCACTCTACGAGCAGTACTTC. Amino acids: CASSAGALYEQYF.

This clone was observed a handful of times. The chain employs TRBV7-8 and TRBJ2-3; D remains ambiguous. This CDR3 is built from 16 residues. The germline V and J ends were trimmed by 2 bases and 2 bases, with 14 bases remaining between them. Germline values: CDR1 SGHVS, CDR2 FQNEAQ. CDR3 sequence: CASSLLNRETTDTQYF. CDR3 DNA: TGTGCCAGCAGCTTATTAAACAGAGAAACCACAGATACGCAGTATTTT.

The chain has TRBV6-1 and TRBJ2-7; weak D call: TRBD2 (5 bases). This CDR3 region has 14 residues. Germline CDR1 reads MNHNS; CDR2 reads SASEGT. The germline V and J ends were trimmed by 3 bases and 3 bases, with 12 bases remaining between them. The CDR3 protein is CASSDLVAGYEQYF. The CDR3 nucleotides are TGTGCCAGCAGTGACCTGGTGGCGGGCTACGAGCAGTACTTC.

The chain couples TRBV28 to TRBJ2-1, with TRBD2 as a possible D gene (6 bases). Germline V gene lookup returns CDR1 MDHEN and CDR2 SYDVKM. V was pared by 4 bases and J by 2 bases, with 18 bases between. This CDR3 has 17 residues. The CDR3 is CASSSPQRVAAYNEQFF. The CDR3 nucleotides read TGTGCCAGCAGTTCACCCCAGCGCGTAGCGGCCTACAATGAGCAGTTCTTC.

Only a few counts were recorded for this clone. V usage is TRBV5-1 and J usage is TRBJ2-2; 10 bases are a match to TRBD2. The CDR3 sequence is 21 residues long. The trim removed 4 bases at V and 4 bases at J, leaving 22 bases unmatched. Germline lookup yields CDR1 SGHRS and CDR2 YFSETQ. CDR3 coding DNA: TGCGCCAGCAGCCCTTCCCCACGGGACAGCTCACTAGCGGGGCTCACCGGGGAGCTGTTTTTT. Translating gives CASSPSPRDSSLAGLTGELFF. Full variable domain (remainder filled in from reference TRBV5-1 and TRBJ2-2): KAGVTQTPRYLIKTRGQQVTLSCSPISGHRSVSWYQQTPGQGLQFLFEYFSETQRNKGNFPGRFSGRQFSNSRSEMNVSTLELGDSALYLCASSPSPRDSSLAGLTGELFFGEGSRLTVL.

This chain connects TRBV5-1 to TRBJ1-2; 7 nucleotides agree with TRBD1. The CDR3 has 14 amino acids. Germline CDR1 is SGHRS and CDR2 is YFSETQ. After removal of 2 bases from V and 3 bases from J, the junction contained 4 bases not matched to a gene. Here the CDR3 reads CASSFDRADYGYTF. The CDR3 nucleotides read TGCGCCAGCAGCTTTGACAGGGCTGACTATGGCTACACCTTC.

Turning to this clone: Other nucleotide sequences in the sample specify the same CDR3. The chain employs TRBV12-3 or TRBV12-4 and TRBJ2-7; D ambiguous. The CDR3 sequence is 11 residues long. Trimming took 7 bases from V and 3 from J, leaving 7 bases between them. The CDR3: CASTNSYEQYF. As DNA, the CDR3 is TGTGCCAGCACTAACAGCTACGAGCAGTACTTC.

CDR3 loop: CASSLQGDGYTF. The CDR3 nucleotides are TGTGCCAGCAGCTTACAGGGCGATGGCTACACCTTC. The V gene is TRBV7-9, the J gene TRBJ1-2; D is possibly TRBD1 (5 bases). V was pared by 2 bases and J by 6 bases, with 7 bases between. Germline V CDR1 and CDR2: SEHNR, FQNEAQ (reference sequence). This CDR3 has 12 residues.

The chain is built from TRBV5-8 and TRBJ1-5; D call uncertain. V lost 4 bases to trimming and J lost 4 bases, with 9 bases between them. The CDR3 spans 13 residues. CDR1 and CDR2 (germline): SGHTS, YDEGEE. CDR3 region: CASSARGNQPQHF. The CDR3 region has the DNA TGTGCCAGCAGCGCCCGGGGTAATCAGCCCCAGCATTTT.